A single sample gave rise to the 10 T cell receptor beta chains below, sequenced in a study of glioma-infiltrating T cells. Using RNA template, CDR3s of TCR alpha and beta were amplified with iRepertoire arm-PCR. TCRdb recomputed calls from the multiplex PCR reads with MiXCR, one row per CDR3 protein. The profile shows 85,000 to 110,000 distinct CDR3 sequences, around 31% of them singletons. Sequenced input: glioma tissue, nonneoplastic brain tissue, or PBMCs (not recorded which). Every receptor here comes from a human donor with low-grade glioma or glioblastoma, undergoing nonglioma brain surgery, or in good health (not recorded which).

This clonotype was seen repeatedly, ten times or more. The CDR3 spells CASTSQNTDTQYF. The DNA of the CDR3 is TGTGCCAGCACTTCACAAAACACAGATACGCAGTATTTT. The chain carries TRBV6-1 and TRBJ2-3, with no clear D. The V and J ends lost 7 bases and 2 bases respectively, with 10 bases between them. The CDR3 runs to 13 residues. The germline CDR1 and CDR2 sequences are MNHNS and SASEGT.

This clonotype was found many times. The V gene is TRBV3-1, the J gene TRBJ1-2; D gene uncertain. Germline lookup yields CDR1 LGHDT and CDR2 YNNKEL (reference sequence). The germline V and J ends were trimmed by 1 base and 8 bases, with 8 bases remaining between them. The CDR3 length is 12 residues. CDR3 sequence: CASSQVDQGYTF. For the CDR3, the DNA is TGTGCCAGCAGCCAAGTAGATCAGGGCTACACCTTC.

This clonotype was detected ten times or more. The chain uses TRBV7-9 and TRBJ2-1; D remains unclear. CDR3 size: 15 residues. Deletions cut 1 base from V and 5 bases from J, with 12 bases between. The germline CDR1 and CDR2 sequences are SEHNR and FQNEAQ (reference sequence). CDR3 residues: CASSLVLRADNEQFF. DNA for the CDR3: TGTGCCAGCAGCTTAGTTCTCCGGGCGGACAATGAGCAGTTCTTC. Complete variable domain (other parts from reference TRBV7-9 and TRBJ2-1): DTGVSQNPRHKITKRGQNVTFRCDPISEHNRLYWYRQTLGQGPEFLTYFQNEAQLEKSRLLSDRFSAERPKGSFSTLEIQRTEQGDSAMYLCASSLVLRADNEQFFGPGTRLTVL.

This clonotype appeared a few times. This rearrangement joins TRBV19 to TRBJ1-4; unclear D gene. The CDR3 sequence is 16 residues long. The germline gives CDR1 LNHDA, CDR2 SQIVND (reference sequence). Trimming pared 0 bases from V and 5 bases from J, leaving 13 bases between. CDR3 loop: CASSIDLAGPNEKLFF. The CDR3 DNA follows: TGTGCCAGTAGTATAGATCTGGCAGGACCAAATGAAAAACTGTTTTTT.

This clonotype was detected many times. The gene calls are TRBV20-1 and TRBJ2-5, with 8 bases lining up with TRBD1. CDR3 length: 13 amino acids. Germline V gene lookup returns CDR1 DFQATT and CDR2 SNEGSKA (reference sequence). The V and J ends lost 4 bases and 3 bases, in that order; junction bases with no gene match: 4. The CDR3 is CSANQGAEETQYF. CDR3 bases: TGCAGTGCTAATCAGGGGGCGGAAGAGACCCAGTACTTC.

Concerning this clonotype: Because the CDR3 is missing its conserved closing phenylalanine or tryptophan, this is likely a read error. The V gene is TRBV4-1, the J gene TRBJ1-5, with D perhaps matching TRBD1 (5 bases). This CDR3 has 14 residues. Trimming took off 3 bases at V and 7 bases at J, with 13 bases between the two ends. CDR1 is MGHRA, CDR2 YSYEKL, per germline. The chain's CDR3 is CASSQVGAGQPQHL. The DNA of the CDR3 is TGCGCCAGCAGCCAGGTAGGGGCTGGGCAGCCCCAGCATCTT.

In this sample, this clonotype turned up many times. This chain connects TRBV20-1 to TRBJ2-4; D is undetermined. This CDR3 is 13 amino acids long. Germline CDR1 and CDR2: DFQATT and SNEGSKA (reference sequence). Trimming removed 0 bases at V and 10 bases at J, with 13 bases between. In DNA, the CDR3 is TGCAGTGCTAGAGATCTCTCGGCCTATATTCAGTACTTC. Translated: CSARDLSAYIQYF.

This clonotype was found many times. One end of the junction varies from germline; a read error may be responsible. This chain uses TRBV20-1 with TRBJ2-3; TRBD2 might be the D (5 bases). From germline, CDR1 is DFQATT and CDR2 SNEGSKA (reference sequence). The CDR3 has 13 residues. CDR3: CSDRAEATDTQYF. The DNA for the CDR3 is TGCAGTGATAGAGCGGAGGCCACAGATACGCAGTATTTT.

CDR3 nucleotides: TGCAGCGTTAGGGACCCGAGAGGTCAGCCCCAGCATTTT. This sequence encodes CSVRDPRGQPQHF. The chain joins TRBV29-1 to TRBJ1-5; perhaps TRBD1 as D (5 bases). This CDR3 has 13 residues. Looked up from germline, CDR1 is SQVTM and CDR2 is ANQGSEA. The V end was cut by 5 bases, the J end by 6 bases, with 14 bases between. Supplemented by reference TRBV29-1 and TRBJ1-5, the full variable domain reads SAVISQKPSRDICQRGTSLTIQCQVDSQVTMMFWYRQQPGQSLTLIATANQGSEATYESGFVIDKFPISRPNLTFSTLTVSNMSPEDSSIYLCSVRDPRGQPQHFGDGTRLSIL.

This clonotype turned up a few times. V is TRBV3-1 and J is TRBJ1-2; the D is unclear. CDR3 length: 15 residues. The germline CDR1 and CDR2 sequences are LGHDT and YNNKEL (reference sequence). With 1 base removed from V and 4 bases from J, the gap between germline ends came to 13 bases. The CDR3 protein is CASSQGGSISYGYTF. DNA for the CDR3: TGTGCCAGCAGCCAAGGAGGCAGTATAAGCTATGGCTACACCTTC. Drawing the rest from reference TRBV3-1 and TRBJ1-2, the complete variable domain is DTAVSQTPKYLVTQMGNDKSIKCEQNLGHDTMYWYKQDSKKFLKIMFSYNNKELIINETVPNRFSPKSPDKAHLNLHINSLELGDSAVYFCASSQGGSISYGYTFGSGTRLTVV.